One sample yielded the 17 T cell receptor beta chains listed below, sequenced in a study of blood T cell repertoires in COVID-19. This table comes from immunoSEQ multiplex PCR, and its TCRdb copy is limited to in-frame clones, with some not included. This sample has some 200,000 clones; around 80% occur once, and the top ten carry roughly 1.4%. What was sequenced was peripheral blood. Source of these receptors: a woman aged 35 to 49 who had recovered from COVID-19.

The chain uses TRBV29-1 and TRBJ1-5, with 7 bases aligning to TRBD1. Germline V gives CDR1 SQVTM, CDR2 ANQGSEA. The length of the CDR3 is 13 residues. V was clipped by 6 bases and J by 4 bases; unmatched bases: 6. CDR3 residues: CSVAGQRNQPQHF. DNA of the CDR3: TGCAGCGTGGCGGGACAGAGGAATCAGCCCCAGCATTTT.

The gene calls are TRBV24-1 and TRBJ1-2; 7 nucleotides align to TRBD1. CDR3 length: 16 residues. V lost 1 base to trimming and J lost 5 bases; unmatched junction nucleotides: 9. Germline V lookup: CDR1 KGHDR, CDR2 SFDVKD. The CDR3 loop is CATSDFGRQGEYGYTF. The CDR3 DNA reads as TGTGCCACCAGTGATTTCGGTCGACAGGGAGAGTATGGCTACACCTTC.

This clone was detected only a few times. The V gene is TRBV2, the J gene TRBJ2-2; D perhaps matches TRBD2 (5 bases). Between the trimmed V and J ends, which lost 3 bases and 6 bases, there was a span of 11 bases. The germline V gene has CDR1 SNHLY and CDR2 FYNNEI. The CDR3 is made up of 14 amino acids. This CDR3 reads CASSDTGRAGELFF. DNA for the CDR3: TGTGCCAGCAGTGATACGGGAAGGGCCGGGGAGCTGTTTTTT. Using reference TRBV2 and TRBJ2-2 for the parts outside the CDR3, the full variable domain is EPEVTQTPSHQVTQMGQEVILRCVPISNHLYFYWYRQILGQKVEFLVSFYNNEISEKSEIFDDQFSVERPDGSNFTLKIRSTKLEDSAMYFCASSDTGRAGELFFGEGSRLTVL.

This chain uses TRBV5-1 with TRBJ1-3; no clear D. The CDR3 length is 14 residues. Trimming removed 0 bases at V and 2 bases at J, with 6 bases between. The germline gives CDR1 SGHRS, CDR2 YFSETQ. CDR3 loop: CASSLGAAGNTIYF. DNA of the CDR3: TGCGCCAGCAGCTTGGGGGCAGCTGGAAACACCATATATTTT.

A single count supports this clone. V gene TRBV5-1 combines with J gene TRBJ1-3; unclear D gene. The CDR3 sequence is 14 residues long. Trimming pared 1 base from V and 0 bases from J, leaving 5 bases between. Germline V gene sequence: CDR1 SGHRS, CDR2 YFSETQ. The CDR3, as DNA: TGCGCCAGCAGCTTGACCGGCTCTGGAAACACCATATATTTT. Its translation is CASSLTGSGNTIYF.

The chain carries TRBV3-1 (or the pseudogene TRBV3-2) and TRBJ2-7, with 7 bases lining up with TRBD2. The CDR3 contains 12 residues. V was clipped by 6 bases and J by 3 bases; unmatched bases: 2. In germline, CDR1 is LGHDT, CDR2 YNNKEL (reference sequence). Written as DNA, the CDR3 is TGTGCCAGCAGGGGACTAAACTACGAGCAGTACTTC. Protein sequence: CASRGLNYEQYF.

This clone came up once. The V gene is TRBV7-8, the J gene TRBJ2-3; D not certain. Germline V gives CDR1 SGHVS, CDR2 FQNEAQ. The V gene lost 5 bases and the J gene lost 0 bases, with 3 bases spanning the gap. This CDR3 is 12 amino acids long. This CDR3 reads CASSPSTDTQYF. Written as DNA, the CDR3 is TGTGCCAGCAGCCCAAGCACAGATACGCAGTATTTT.

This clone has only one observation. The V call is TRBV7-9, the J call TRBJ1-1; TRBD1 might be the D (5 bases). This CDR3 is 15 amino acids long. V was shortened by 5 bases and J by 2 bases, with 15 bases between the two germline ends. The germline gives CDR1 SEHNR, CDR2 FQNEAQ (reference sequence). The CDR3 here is CASSPARGGNTEAFF. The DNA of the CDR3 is TGTGCCAGCAGCCCAGCTCGCGGGGGAAACACTGAAGCTTTCTTT.

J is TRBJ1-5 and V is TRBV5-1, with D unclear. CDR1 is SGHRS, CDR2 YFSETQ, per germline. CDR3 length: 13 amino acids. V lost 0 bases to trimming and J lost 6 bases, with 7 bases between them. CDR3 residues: CASSLGPLQPQHF. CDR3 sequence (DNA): TGCGCCAGCAGCTTGGGTCCCCTTCAGCCCCAGCATTTT.

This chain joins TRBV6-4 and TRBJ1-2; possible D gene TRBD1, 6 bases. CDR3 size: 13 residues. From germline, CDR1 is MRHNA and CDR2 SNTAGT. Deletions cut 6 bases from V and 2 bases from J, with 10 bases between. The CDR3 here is CASRRDINYGYTF. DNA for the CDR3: TGTGCCAGCAGGAGGGACATCAACTATGGCTACACCTTC.

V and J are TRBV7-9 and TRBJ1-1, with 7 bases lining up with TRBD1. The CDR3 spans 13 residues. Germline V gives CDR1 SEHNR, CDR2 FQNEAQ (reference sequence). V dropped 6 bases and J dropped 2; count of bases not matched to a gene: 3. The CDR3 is CASRGTDNTEAFF. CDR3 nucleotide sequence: TGTGCCAGCAGAGGGACAGACAACACTGAAGCTTTCTTT.

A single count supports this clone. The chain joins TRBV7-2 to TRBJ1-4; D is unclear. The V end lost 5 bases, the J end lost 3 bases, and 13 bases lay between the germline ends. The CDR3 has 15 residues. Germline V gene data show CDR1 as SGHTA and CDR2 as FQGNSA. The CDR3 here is CASSPLLGPNEKLFF. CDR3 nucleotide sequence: TGTGCCAGCAGCCCCCTATTGGGCCCTAATGAAAAACTGTTTTTT.

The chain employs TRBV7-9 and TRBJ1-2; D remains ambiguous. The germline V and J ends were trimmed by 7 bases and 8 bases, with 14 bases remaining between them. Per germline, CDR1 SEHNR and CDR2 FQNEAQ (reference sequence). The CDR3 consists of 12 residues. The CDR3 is CASTLGGEGYTF. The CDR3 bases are TGTGCCAGCACACTCGGCGGCGAAGGCTACACCTTC.

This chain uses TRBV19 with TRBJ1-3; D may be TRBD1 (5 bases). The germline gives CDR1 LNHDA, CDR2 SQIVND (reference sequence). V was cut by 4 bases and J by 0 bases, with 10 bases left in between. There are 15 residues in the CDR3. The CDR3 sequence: CASSTRQISGNTIYF. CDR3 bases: TGTGCCAGTAGTACAAGACAGATCTCTGGAAACACCATATATTTT. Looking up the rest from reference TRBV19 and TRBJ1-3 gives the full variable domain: DGGITQSPKYLFRKEGQNVTLSCEQNLNHDAMYWYRQDPGQGLRLIYYSQIVNDFQKGDIAEGYSVSREKKESFPLTVTSAQKNPTAFYLCASSTRQISGNTIYFGEGSWLTVV.

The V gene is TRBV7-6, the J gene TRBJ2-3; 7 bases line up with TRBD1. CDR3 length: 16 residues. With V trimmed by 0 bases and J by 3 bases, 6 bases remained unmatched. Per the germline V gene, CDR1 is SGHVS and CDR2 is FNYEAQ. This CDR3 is CASSLAMTGSTDTQYF. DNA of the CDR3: TGTGCCAGCAGCTTAGCGATGACAGGGTCAACAGATACGCAGTATTTT.

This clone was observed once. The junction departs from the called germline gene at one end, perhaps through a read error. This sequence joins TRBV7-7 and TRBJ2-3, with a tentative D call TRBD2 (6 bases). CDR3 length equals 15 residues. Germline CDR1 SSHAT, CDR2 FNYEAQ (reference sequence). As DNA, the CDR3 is TGTGCTAGCAGTGCTATGGCGGGGTATGCAGATACGCAGTATTTT. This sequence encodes CASSAMAGYADTQYF. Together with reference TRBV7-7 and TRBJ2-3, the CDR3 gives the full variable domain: GAGVSQSPRYKVTKRGQDVTLRCDPISSHATLYWYQQALGQGPEFLTYFNYEAQPDKSGLPSDRFSAERPEGSISTLTIQRTEQRDSAMYRCASSAMAGYADTQYFGPGTRLTVL.

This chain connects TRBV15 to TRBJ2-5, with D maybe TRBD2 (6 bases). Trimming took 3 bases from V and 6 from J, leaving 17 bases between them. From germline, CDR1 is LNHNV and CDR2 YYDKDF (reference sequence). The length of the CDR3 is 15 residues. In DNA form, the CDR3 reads TGTGCCACCAGCAGGGGCGGGACCGACGAGAAGACCCAGTACTTC. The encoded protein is CATSRGGTDEKTQYF.